Presented here are 23 T cell receptor beta chains from one specimen sequenced in a study of shared clonotypes between healthy human individuals. Assay: immunoSEQ multiplex PCR; the TCRdb copy retains only in-frame clones and omits some. Found here are over 300,000 clones, roughly 91% of them singletons; the top ten hold roughly 16%. Sequencing used memory CD8+ T cells sorted from blood. Subset: CD45RO+ cells pooled with CCR7-negative TemRA cells. The source of these receptors is a man aged 18 to 29 in good health.

The CDR3 spells CASSLELAGGKIRFYEQYF. CDR3 nucleotides: TGTGCCAGCAGCTTAGAACTAGCGGGAGGGAAAATAAGATTCTACGAGCAGTACTTC. The gene calls are TRBV7-2 and TRBJ2-7, with 13 bases lining up with TRBD2. The ends lost 1 base at V and 3 bases at J; junction bases unmatched: 12. This CDR3 region has 19 residues. CDR1 SGHTA and CDR2 FQGNSA come from the germline V gene.

This clone was detected once. The chain's CDR3 is CASSKGTSGNTIYF. The CDR3 coding sequence is TGCGCCAGCAGTAAAGGGACCTCTGGAAACACCATATATTTT. The J gene is TRBJ1-3, the V gene TRBV10-1, with TRBD1 as a possible D gene (5 bases). With 5 bases removed from V and 0 bases from J, the gap between germline ends came to 8 bases. The germline gives CDR1 WNHNN, CDR2 SYGVQD (reference sequence). The CDR3 consists of 14 residues.

This clone was detected once. V usage is TRBV4-1 and J usage is TRBJ1-1; no definite D call. This CDR3 has 14 residues. V lost 2 bases and J lost 5, with 12 bases in between. Germline loops: CDR1 MGHRA, CDR2 YSYEKL. This CDR3 is CASSQIGKVTEAFF. In nucleotides, the CDR3 is TGCGCCAGCAGCCAAATAGGGAAAGTTACTGAAGCTTTCTTT.

The CDR3 DNA follows: TGTGCCAGCTCGCGGATACAGGGAAGCTCTGGAAACACCATATATTTT. It specifies CASSRIQGSSGNTIYF. The gene calls are TRBV18 and TRBJ1-3; possible D gene TRBD1, 6 bases. Deletions cut 6 bases from V and 0 bases from J, with 15 bases between. The CDR3 is 16 amino acids. The germline V gene has CDR1 KGHSH and CDR2 LQKENI.

The DNA for the CDR3 is TGTGCCAGCAGCTTGGAACTAGCGGGAGGGGGCGAGCAGTACTTC. Its translation is CASSLELAGGGEQYF. The chain employs TRBV5-6 and TRBJ2-7, with 13 bases that match TRBD2. The CDR3 loop spans 15 amino acids. Germline V gene lookup returns CDR1 SGHDT and CDR2 YYEEEE. V trimming: 0 bases; J trimming: 6 bases; junction bases outside the gene matches: 3.

J is TRBJ1-2 and V is TRBV27; tentatively, D is TRBD1 (5 bases). This CDR3 has 14 residues. With 0 bases removed from V and 4 bases from J, the gap between germline ends came to 9 bases. The germline CDR1 and CDR2 sequences are MNHEY and SMNVEV (reference sequence). CDR3 region: CASSLSDSFYGYTF. For the CDR3, the DNA is TGTGCCAGCAGTTTATCTGACAGTTTCTATGGCTACACCTTC.

The V and J genes are TRBV4-3 and TRBJ2-3, with D maybe TRBD2 (6 bases). There are 15 residues in the CDR3. V lost 0 bases and J lost 8, with 15 bases in between. Germline CDR1 and CDR2: LGHNA and YSLEER. The CDR3 nucleotides are TGCGCCAGCAGCCAAGAAATAAGCGGGTACGGTACGCAGTATTTT. As protein: CASSQEISGYGTQYF.

The rearrangement joins TRBV30 to TRBJ1-1; 9 bases align to TRBD1. The CDR3 has 14 amino acids. CDR1 is GTSNPN and CDR2 is SVGIG in the germline V gene (reference sequence). Trimming took 6 bases from V and 5 from J; bases not matched to a gene: 10. CDR3 nucleotides: TGTGCCTGCCGACCTCAACAGGGGGCGACTGAAGCTTTCTTT. Its translation is CACRPQQGATEAFF.

This clone was counted between two and nine times. The chain joins TRBV30 to TRBJ1-6; D gene uncertain. Per germline, CDR1 GTSNPN and CDR2 SVGIG (reference sequence). Between the trimmed V and J ends, which lost 1 base and 0 bases, there was a span of 10 bases. The CDR3 extends over 16 amino acids. The CDR3 sequence: CAWSEDASSYNSPLHF. The CDR3 DNA reads TGTGCCTGGAGTGAGGACGCGAGCTCCTATAATTCACCCCTCCACTTT.

With regard to this clone: Because the CDR3's place on the DNA is in doubt, the DNA is left out and the CDR3 is given as listed by TCRdb. The chain combines TRBV27 with TRBJ1-2. The CDR3 is made up of 19 amino acids, end residues included. The V gene's germline CDR1 is MNHEY and CDR2 SMNVEV (reference sequence). The CDR3 is CASRPLRAMATPSVHGYTF.

The chain is built from TRBV5-1 and TRBJ1-2; D gene unclear. From germline, CDR1 is SGHRS and CDR2 YFSETQ. V lost 1 base to trimming and J lost 4 bases, with 17 bases between them. CDR3 size: 16 residues. The CDR3 DNA follows: TGCGCCAGCAGCTTGTCCCTTCCCGGGGTTCGCTATGGCTACACCTTC. Translating gives CASSLSLPGVRYGYTF.

This chain joins TRBV4-1 and TRBJ1-1, with 7 nucleotides matching TRBD1. This CDR3 has 15 amino acids. From germline, CDR1 is MGHRA and CDR2 YSYEKL. The V gene end was trimmed by 0 bases and the J gene end by 4 bases; junction bases not matched to a gene: 5. CDR3 DNA: TGCGCCAGCAGCCAAGAGACAGGGTGGACCACTGAAGCTTTCTTT. This translates into CASSQETGWTTEAFF.

This chain joins TRBV4-3 and TRBJ2-3; 9 positions match TRBD2. The CDR3 spans 18 residues. Germline loops: CDR1 LGHNA, CDR2 YSLEER. With V trimmed by 0 bases and J by 1 base, 8 bases remained unmatched. The CDR3 nucleotides read TGCGCCAGCAGCCAAGACCCCTATAGCGGGAGCGGCACAGATACGCAGTATTTT. Protein product: CASSQDPYSGSGTDTQYF.

In this sample, this clone turned up once. J is TRBJ1-1 and V is TRBV28; the D is unclear. Looked up from germline, CDR1 is MDHEN and CDR2 is SYDVKM. This CDR3 is 12 amino acids long. V was trimmed by 2 bases and J by 7 bases, leaving 8 bases between them. The CDR3 loop reads CASSLSGIEAFF. Here the CDR3 DNA reads TGTGCCAGCAGTTTAAGTGGCATTGAAGCTTTCTTT.

In its sample, this clone was seen once. This chain joins TRBV11-3 and TRBJ2-7; weak D call: TRBD1 (6 bases). The CDR3 is 13 residues long. The V gene lost 3 bases and the J gene lost 2 bases, with 8 bases spanning the gap. From germline, CDR1 is SGHNT and CDR2 YENEEA. CDR3 region: CASSLAGAYEQYF. In DNA, the CDR3 is TGTGCCAGCAGCTTGGCAGGGGCCTACGAGCAGTACTTC.

This clone has only one observation. The J gene is TRBJ2-7, the V gene TRBV6-1; 10 bases line up with TRBD1. V was clipped by 8 bases and J by 5 bases; unmatched bases: 6. The CDR3 consists of 13 residues. The germline V gene encodes CDR1 MNHNS and CDR2 SASEGT. CDR3 loop: CASSGTGVNEQYF. The CDR3 DNA follows: TGTGCCAGCTCCGGGACAGGGGTGAACGAGCAGTACTTC.

To note about this clone: This sample also contains other DNA sequences that code for the same CDR3. The J gene is TRBJ1-1, the V gene TRBV30; tentatively, D is TRBD1 (5 bases). The CDR3 runs 13 residues. V lost 0 bases and J lost 1, with 6 bases in between. Germline V lookup: CDR1 GTSNPN, CDR2 SVGIG (reference sequence). Written as DNA, the CDR3 is TGTGCCTGGAGTGTCCAGGGGAACACTGAAGCTTTCTTT. Protein sequence: CAWSVQGNTEAFF.

The V gene is TRBV27, the J gene TRBJ1-1; D is perhaps TRBD1 (6 bases). V lost 6 bases, J lost 1 base, and 15 bases lay in between. CDR1 MNHEY and CDR2 SMNVEV come from the germline V gene (reference sequence). This CDR3 comprises 15 residues. The CDR3 spells CASSRLSDRNTEAFF. The CDR3 bases are TGTGCCAGCAGCCGATTATCGGACAGGAACACTGAAGCTTTCTTT.

The rearrangement uses TRBV30 and TRBJ1-1; D is ambiguous. Germline V gene sequence: CDR1 GTSNPN, CDR2 SVGIG (reference sequence). The V gene lost 5 bases and the J gene lost 1 base, with 14 bases spanning the gap. The CDR3 totals 14 residues. This chain's CDR3 is CAWGRGKRNTEAFF. CDR3 DNA: TGTGCCTGGGGTCGGGGAAAAAGGAACACTGAAGCTTTCTTT.

The chain joins TRBV11-2 to TRBJ1-4; D gene uncertain. Trimming shortened V by 5 bases and J by 5 bases, and 18 bases separated the two germline ends. This CDR3 contains 16 residues. Germline CDR1 and CDR2: SGHAT and FQNNGV. CDR3 in DNA: TGTGCCAGCAGCCCCTACCCGGCAGGCGAGAATGAAAAACTGTTTTTT. Encoded protein: CASSPYPAGENEKLFF. The entire variable domain, with the rest obtained from reference TRBV11-2 and TRBJ1-4, is as follows: EAGVAQSPRYKIIEKRQSVAFWCNPISGHATLYWYQQILGQGPKLLIQFQNNGVVDDSQLPKDRFSAERLKGVDSTLKIQPAKLEDSAVYLCASSPYPAGENEKLFFGSGTQLSVL.

The chain joins TRBV14 to TRBJ2-3; 8 bases are shared with TRBD1. This CDR3 has 13 amino acids. V lost 4 bases and J lost 4; bases outside the gene matches: 1. The V gene's germline CDR1 is SGHDN and CDR2 FVKESK. CDR3 coding DNA: TGTGCCAGCAGCCCGACAGGGGCAGATACGCAGTATTTT. This sequence encodes CASSPTGADTQYF.

The chain uses TRBV6-6 and TRBJ2-5; TRBD2 might be the D (5 bases). V gave up 2 bases and J gave up 5 bases, with 12 bases separating them. The CDR3 has 14 residues. CDR1 is MNHNY and CDR2 is SVGAGI in the germline V gene (reference sequence). CDR3 nucleotides: TGTGCCAGCAGTTACCCCGGGTCGGGGGAGACCCAGTACTTC. Encoded protein: CASSYPGSGETQYF.

The chain carries TRBV5-6 and TRBJ2-7, with D tentatively TRBD2 (6 bases). Germline-derived CDR1 and CDR2 are SGHDT and YYEEEE. V was clipped by 4 bases and J by 3 bases, with 14 bases between them. The CDR3 totals 14 residues. The CDR3 DNA reads as TGTGCCAGCAGCCCGTCGGGACTTAACTACGAGCAGTACTTC. This gives the protein CASSPSGLNYEQYF.